Listed here are 12 T cell receptor beta chains from one sample, sequenced in a study of control samples from healthy donors and cancer patients. The assay was immunoSEQ multiplex PCR, and TCRdb's table has in-frame clones only and misses some. The profile shows under 75,000 clones, 90% of them singletons. The specimen was PBMCs. Receptors were obtained from a woman aged 50 to 60 with colorectal cancer.

The rearrangement uses TRBV18 and TRBJ2-5, with a weak D call TRBD1 (5 bases). Looked up from germline, CDR1 is KGHSH and CDR2 is LQKENI. The CDR3 spans 15 residues. V lost 0 bases and J lost 5, with 13 bases in between. The CDR3 DNA sequence: TGTGCCAGCTCACCACCGTTCCAGGGAAAGGAGACCCAGTACTTC. This sequence encodes CASSPPFQGKETQYF.

This clone has just one count. The rearrangement joins TRBV5-1 to TRBJ2-1, with D possibly being TRBD1 (6 bases). V was clipped by 3 bases and J by 2 bases, with 12 bases between them. The CDR3 consists of 15 residues. Germline values: CDR1 SGHRS, CDR2 YFSETQ. The CDR3 protein is CASSSSGATYNEQFF. The CDR3 DNA reads as TGCGCCAGCAGCTCTTCAGGGGCTACCTACAATGAGCAGTTCTTC. Full variable domain (missing parts from reference TRBV5-1 and TRBJ2-1): KAGVTQTPRYLIKTRGQQVTLSCSPISGHRSVSWYQQTPGQGLQFLFEYFSETQRNKGNFPGRFSGRQFSNSRSEMNVSTLELGDSALYLCASSSSGATYNEQFFGPGTRLTVL.

The chain carries TRBV27 and TRBJ2-5, with D perhaps TRBD1 (5 bases). Germline assignment: CDR1 MNHEY and CDR2 SMNVEV (reference sequence). The CDR3 length is 13 residues. The V gene lost 7 bases and the J gene lost 2 bases, with 11 bases spanning the gap. Written as DNA, the CDR3 is TGTGCCAGCATAGGGGCAGATCAAGAGACCCAGTACTTC. This translates into CASIGADQETQYF.

This rearrangement joins TRBV29-1 to TRBJ1-2; D gene uncertain. Germline V lookup: CDR1 SQVTM, CDR2 ANQGSEA. V dropped 3 bases and J dropped 10 bases, with 3 bases sitting between them. The CDR3 spans 8 residues. The CDR3 nucleotides read TGCAGCGTTGATGACTACACCTTC. The encoded protein is CSVDDYTF.

The rearrangement links TRBV6-5 to TRBJ1-1, with 8 bases that match TRBD1. The length of the CDR3 is 13 residues. V lost 6 bases and J lost 5; bases outside the gene matches: 5. Germline CDR1 and CDR2: MNHEY and SVGAGI. In nucleotides, the CDR3 is TGTGCCAGCAGCTTAACAGGGGGGACTGAAGCTTTCTTT. It codes for CASSLTGGTEAFF.

The chain links TRBV23-1 to TRBJ1-4; 10 nucleotides line up with TRBD1. TRBV23-1 has ORF status, its function being uncertain. This CDR3 is 20 amino acids long. V shed 6 bases, J shed 6 bases, and the junction held 22 bases outside the gene matches. CDR3 amino acids: CASSHWEGQGLEVADEKLFF. The CDR3 coding sequence is TGCGCCAGCAGCCACTGGGAGGGACAGGGGCTGGAGGTAGCGGATGAAAAACTGTTTTTT.

The V call is TRBV2, the J call TRBJ2-7, with 7 bases identical to TRBD1. CDR3 length: 15 amino acids. CDR1 is SNHLY and CDR2 is FYNNEI in the germline V gene. The V segment lost 5 bases and the J segment 4 bases; nucleotides outside the gene matches: 11. The CDR3 nucleotides are TGTGCCAGCAGTCGTCTAGGGGGCAACAAGTACGAGCAGTACTTC. Translating gives CASSRLGGNKYEQYF.

The CDR3 nucleotides read TGTGCCAGCAGTTATCTCCATGGCTACACCTTC. It translates to CASSYLHGYTF. The chain couples TRBV6-2 or TRBV6-3 to TRBJ1-2; D unresolved. V gave up 3 bases and J gave up 6 bases, with 5 bases separating them. The CDR3 consists of 11 residues. CDR1 is MNHEY, CDR2 SVGEGT, per germline.

V and J are TRBV27 and TRBJ2-3; 9 nucleotides align to TRBD2. The CDR3 length is 17 residues. J was trimmed by 3 bases and V by 9 bases; bases with no gene match: 16. Looked up from germline, CDR1 is MNHEY and CDR2 is SMNVEV (reference sequence). CDR3: CASTLSSPGLATDTQYF. CDR3 nucleotides: TGTGCCAGTACGCTCAGCTCGCCGGGACTAGCAACAGATACGCAGTATTTT.

The CDR3 DNA follows: TGTGCCAGCAGTTTATGGGACACCGGGGAGCTGTTTTTT. Residues: CASSLWDTGELFF. The chain carries TRBV28 and TRBJ2-2; D is undetermined. The CDR3 consists of 13 residues. Germline-derived CDR1 and CDR2 are MDHEN and SYDVKM. V lost 0 bases and J 3 bases, leaving 2 bases between the germline ends.

V usage is TRBV15 and J usage is TRBJ1-2; TRBD1 is a possible D gene (5 bases). The germline gives CDR1 LNHNV, CDR2 YYDKDF (reference sequence). V was clipped by 0 bases and J by 2 bases, with 13 bases between them. The CDR3 is made up of 16 amino acids. The CDR3: CATSRDGPGRNYGYTF. The CDR3 nucleotides are TGTGCCACCAGCAGAGATGGTCCAGGGCGAAACTATGGCTACACCTTC. Drawing the rest from reference TRBV15 and TRBJ1-2, the complete variable domain is DAMVIQNPRYQVTQFGKPVTLSCSQTLNHNVMYWYQQKSSQAPKLLFHYYDKDFNNEADTPDNFQSRRPNTSFCFLDIRSPGLGDTAMYLCATSRDGPGRNYGYTFGSGTRLTVV.

V gene TRBV30 combines with J gene TRBJ1-1, with D tentatively TRBD1 (5 bases). This CDR3 region has 15 residues. The V gene lost 3 bases and the J gene lost 1 base, with 15 bases spanning the gap. The germline V gene has CDR1 GTSNPN and CDR2 SVGIG (reference sequence). DNA for the CDR3: TGTGCCTGGAGGCCTATCGGGACTGCGAACACTGAAGCTTTCTTT. Translating it yields CAWRPIGTANTEAFF.